The 17 T cell receptor beta chains in this list originate from one sample, sequenced in a study of blood T cell repertoires in COVID-19 (TCRdb year 2020). Preparation of the library involved the immunoSEQ multiplex PCR assay. Held by TCRdb, this immuneACCESS table contains in-frame sequences only and omits some clones. Under half of the omission traces to an unresolved V gene where checked; the cause of the rest is unknown. The sample profile shows around 230,000 clones; approximately 86% of them were found once. Jointly, the top ten make up less than 4% of the sample. The sample consisted of PBMCs or T cells enriched from blood (not recorded which). Receptors originate from a woman aged 40 to 49 with acute COVID-19.

The V call is TRBV27, the J call TRBJ2-7; TRBD2 agrees at 12 bases. The CDR3 loop spans 14 amino acids. V trimming: 6 bases; J trimming: 0 bases; junction bases outside the gene matches: 0. Germline V gene data show CDR1 as MNHEY and CDR2 as SMNVEV (reference sequence). This chain's CDR3 is CASRTSGSSYEQYF. The CDR3 coding sequence is TGTGCCAGCAGGACTAGCGGGAGCTCCTACGAGCAGTACTTC.

This chain uses TRBV10-1 with TRBJ2-3; no definite D call. CDR3 length: 13 residues. Trimming removed 8 bases at V and 1 base at J, with 10 bases between. The germline V gene has CDR1 WNHNN and CDR2 SYGVQD (reference sequence). This CDR3 is CASRESGTDTQYF. The DNA for the CDR3 is TGCGCCAGCCGAGAGAGTGGCACAGATACGCAGTATTTT.

This clone was seen just once. The chain recombines TRBV12-5 with TRBJ2-3; D is unclear. This CDR3 region has 14 residues. V lost 3 bases and J lost 0, with 7 bases in between. In germline, CDR1 is LGHNT, CDR2 FRNRAP. The CDR3 DNA is TGTGCTAGTGGTTTTGTCAGGAGCACAGATACGCAGTATTTT. Protein: CASGFVRSTDTQYF.

This clone was detected once. The chain has TRBV23-1 and TRBJ1-5; D is uncertain. TRBV23-1 is an open reading frame whose function is uncertain. V lost 6 bases, J lost 6 bases, and 18 bases lay in between. The CDR3 extends over 15 amino acids. CDR3 sequence (DNA): TGCGCCAGCAGCCTAATGAAGATAGGGAGTCAGCCCCAGCATTTT. Its protein is CASSLMKIGSQPQHF.

The chain has TRBV6-5 and TRBJ2-5, with a weak D call TRBD1 (6 bases). This CDR3 has 13 amino acids. The V gene lost 7 bases and the J gene lost 3 bases, with 12 bases spanning the gap. The germline gives CDR1 MNHEY, CDR2 SVGAGI. The chain's CDR3 is CASTSEGEETQYF. The CDR3 nucleotides read TGTGCCAGCACCAGCGAGGGGGAAGAGACCCAGTACTTC.

The chain recombines TRBV5-4 with TRBJ2-1; 9 bases match TRBD2. The CDR3 totals 16 residues. Germline lookup yields CDR1 SGHNT and CDR2 YYREEE (reference sequence). The trim removed 1 base at V and 6 bases at J, leaving 8 bases unmatched. The CDR3 DNA sequence: TGTGCCAGCAGCTTGACGTGGGCTAGCGGGGCCAATGAGCAGTTCTTC. It specifies CASSLTWASGANEQFF.

The chain employs TRBV24-1 and TRBJ1-1; 7 bases align to TRBD1. The trim removed 7 bases at V and 7 bases at J, leaving 5 bases unmatched. CDR3 size: 12 residues. The V gene's germline CDR1 is KGHDR and CDR2 SFDVKD. As DNA, the CDR3 is TGTGCCACCAGCAAGACAGGGCTTGAAGCTTTCTTT. Protein sequence: CATSKTGLEAFF.

The count of this clone is one. The J gene is TRBJ2-7, the V gene TRBV5-1; TRBD2 matches 9 bases. The CDR3 length is 14 residues. V shed 3 bases, J shed 5 bases, and the junction held 6 bases outside the gene matches. CDR1 and CDR2 from the germline V gene are SGHRS and YFSETQ. This CDR3 reads CASSSLSGRDEQYF. The CDR3 DNA sequence: TGCGCCAGCAGCTCCCTTAGCGGGAGAGACGAGCAGTACTTC.

V gene TRBV11-2 combines with J gene TRBJ1-1, with TRBD1 matching over 8 bases. V trimming: 0 bases; J trimming: 1 base; junction bases outside the gene matches: 7. Germline V CDR1 and CDR2: SGHAT, FQNNGV. There are 17 residues in the CDR3. Written as DNA, the CDR3 is TGTGCCAGCAGCTTAGAAAGGACAGGGAAAACGAACACTGAAGCTTTCTTT. It yields the protein CASSLERTGKTNTEAFF. The variable domain in full, completed from reference TRBV11-2 and TRBJ1-1, reads EAGVAQSPRYKIIEKRQSVAFWCNPISGHATLYWYQQILGQGPKLLIQFQNNGVVDDSQLPKDRFSAERLKGVDSTLKIQPAKLEDSAVYLCASSLERTGKTNTEAFFGQGTRLTVV.

This chain connects TRBV11-1 to TRBJ2-1, with a tentative D call TRBD2 (6 bases). Germline V gene sequence: CDR1 SGHAT, CDR2 FQDESV (reference sequence). Between the trimmed V and J ends, which lost 4 bases and 8 bases, there was a span of 15 bases. The length of the CDR3 is 14 residues. CDR3 residues: CASSYSHGSDEQFF. DNA for the CDR3: TGTGCCAGCAGCTATTCACACGGGAGCGATGAGCAGTTCTTC.

This clone has just one count. The rearrangement links TRBV7-9 to TRBJ2-1; 9 nucleotides align to TRBD1. Germline loops: CDR1 SEHNR, CDR2 FQNEAQ (reference sequence). V was pared by 2 bases and J by 5 bases, with 4 bases of the junction left unmatched. The CDR3 has 15 amino acids. The CDR3 loop is CASSLKQGANNEQFF. The DNA of the CDR3 is TGTGCCAGCAGCTTAAAACAGGGGGCAAACAATGAGCAGTTCTTC.

The chain has TRBV7-9 and TRBJ1-6, with D perhaps TRBD1 (5 bases). The germline V gene encodes CDR1 SEHNR and CDR2 FQNEAQ (reference sequence). V lost 3 bases to trimming and J lost 7 bases, with 16 bases between them. This CDR3 has 16 residues. The CDR3 DNA reads TGTGCCAGCAGCTTCCCGGGGGGGACGGACAATTCACCCCTCCACTTT. Protein sequence: CASSFPGGTDNSPLHF.

This clone was picked up one time. This chain uses TRBV6-1 with TRBJ1-3; the D is unclear. Germline CDR1 reads MNHNS; CDR2 reads SASEGT. This CDR3 has 15 amino acids. Trimming shortened V by 2 bases and J by 2 bases, and 10 bases separated the two germline ends. CDR3 DNA: TGTGCCAGCAGTGAATCTGGGAGGCCTGGAAACACCATATATTTT. Its translation is CASSESGRPGNTIYF.

V gene TRBV30 combines with J gene TRBJ2-1; D remains ambiguous. V lost 3 bases, J lost 1 base, and 10 bases lay in between. Germline-derived CDR1 and CDR2 are GTSNPN and SVGIG (reference sequence). CDR3 size: 14 residues. The CDR3 loop is CAWRPANSYNEQFF. CDR3 DNA: TGTGCCTGGAGGCCAGCGAATTCCTACAATGAGCAGTTCTTC.

This clone was observed once. J is TRBJ2-7 and V is TRBV11-3; 9 nucleotides line up with TRBD2. Germline V lookup: CDR1 SGHNT, CDR2 YENEEA. This CDR3 is 14 amino acids long. V dropped 5 bases and J dropped 5; count of bases not matched to a gene: 7. CDR3 coding DNA: TGTGCCAGCAGCCATAGCGGGAGTAACGACGAGCAGTACTTC. Its protein is CASSHSGSNDEQYF.

The chain joins TRBV11-3 to TRBJ2-3; TRBD2 agrees at 10 bases. The germline V gene encodes CDR1 SGHNT and CDR2 YENEEA. The J segment lost 0 bases and the V segment lost 1 base, leaving 7 bases of the junction unmatched. The CDR3 has 18 residues. In nucleotides, the CDR3 is TGTGCCAGCAGCTTAGGTGGACTAGCGGTTACTAGCACAGATACGCAGTATTTT. Protein: CASSLGGLAVTSTDTQYF.

This clone was detected once. This chain uses TRBV19 with TRBJ1-4; unclear D gene. The CDR3 loop spans 16 amino acids. The V end lost 4 bases, the J end lost 4 bases, and 16 bases lay between the germline ends. From germline, CDR1 is LNHDA and CDR2 SQIVND (reference sequence). Here the CDR3 reads CASSTGGRILNEKLFF. The DNA of the CDR3 is TGTGCCAGTAGTACAGGAGGGCGAATTCTTAATGAAAAACTGTTTTTT.